The clone carrying this T cell receptor (beta chain) showed up just a few times. The antigen is undetermined. It was with 60 Vbeta and 13 Jbeta primers that the PCR ran. Libraries were prepared by immunoSEQ multiplex PCR; TCRdb keeps only in-frame clonotypes and omits some of them. Of under 200,000 clones listed, around 80% are singletons. This record comes from a study of cytomegalovirus exposure and HLA in healthy donors. The study, taken as a whole, reports: Most subjects had HLA-A and HLA-B alleles reportedly predicted accurately by TCR beta sequences.

This TCR was recovered from a woman between 35 and 50 years old in good health and CMV-seronegative. Source material: PBMCs.

The DNA for the CDR3 is TGTGCCAGCAGTGAACAGGGGACCTACTATGGCTACACCTTC. It encodes CASSEQGTYYGYTF. J is TRBJ1-2 and V is TRBV28; 7 nucleotides align to TRBD1. The CDR3 totals 14 residues. V lost 5 bases to trimming and J lost 3 bases; unmatched junction nucleotides: 6. Germline CDR1 and CDR2: MDHEN and SYDVKM.